A single sample gave rise to the 27 T cell receptor beta chains below, sequenced in a study of cytomegalovirus exposure and HLA in healthy donors. Amplification used 60 Vbeta primers and 13 Jbeta primers. Clones were sequenced by immunoSEQ multiplex PCR, and TCRdb holds only the in-frame ones, with some missing. The data contain approximately 130,000 clones, around four fifths of them singletons. The specimen was PBMCs. The receptors derive from a man aged 35 to 55 in good health and CMV-seronegative.

The gene calls are TRBV5-1 and TRBJ1-6; weak D call: TRBD1 (5 bases). V was cut by 0 bases and J by 3 bases, with 7 bases left in between. Germline-derived CDR1 and CDR2 are SGHRS and YFSETQ. There are 15 residues in the CDR3. Here the CDR3 DNA reads TGCGCCAGCAGCTTGGAAACAGGCTATAATTCACCCCTCCACTTT. This encodes CASSLETGYNSPLHF.

The genes are TRBV7-2 and TRBJ2-7; a possible D gene is TRBD2 (7 bases). Germline V gives CDR1 SGHTA, CDR2 FQGNSA. V was shortened by 1 base and J by 4 bases, with 14 bases between the two germline ends. The CDR3 is 15 amino acids. CDR3 sequence reads: CASSLGVGGQYEQYF. The CDR3 bases are TGTGCCAGCAGCTTAGGAGTCGGGGGGCAGTACGAGCAGTACTTC.

The J gene is TRBJ1-3, the V gene TRBV10-3; the match to TRBD1 covers 7 bases. The junction had 6 bases not matched to a gene; V was cut back by 10 bases and J by 0 bases. This CDR3 has 14 amino acids. From germline, CDR1 is ENHRY and CDR2 SYGVKD. DNA of the CDR3: TGTGCCACCCGACAGGGCAGCTCTGGAAACACCATATATTTT. Translating it yields CATRQGSSGNTIYF.

This chain links TRBV5-1 with TRBJ2-2; 7 bases align to TRBD1. This CDR3 region has 15 residues. CDR1 and CDR2 from the germline V gene are SGHRS and YFSETQ. V shed 0 bases, J shed 5 bases, and the junction held 4 bases outside the gene matches. The CDR3 here is CASSLEGGGTGELFF. CDR3 DNA: TGCGCCAGCAGCTTGGAAGGGGGCGGTACCGGGGAGCTGTTTTTT.

CDR3 amino acids: CASSRVDTGREQYF. The CDR3 DNA reads as TGTGCCAGCAGCCGGGTCGATACAGGTCGCGAGCAGTACTTC. The V and J genes are TRBV7-8 and TRBJ2-7; TRBD1 is a possible D gene (5 bases). The CDR3 runs 14 residues. V lost 5 bases to trimming and J lost 6 bases, with 17 bases between them. Germline lookup yields CDR1 SGHVS and CDR2 FQNEAQ. Based on the CDR3 plus reference TRBV7-8 and TRBJ2-7, the full variable domain is GAGVSQSPRYKVAKRGQDVALRCDPISGHVSLFWYQQALGQGPEFLTYFQNEAQLDKSGLPSDRFFAERPEGSVSTLKIQRTQQEDSAVYLCASSRVDTGREQYFGPGTRLTVT.

This chain connects TRBV4-3 to TRBJ2-2, with 7 bases identical to TRBD2. The V segment lost 0 bases and the J segment 1 base; nucleotides outside the gene matches: 5. The germline V gene encodes CDR1 LGHNA and CDR2 YSLEER. The CDR3 loop spans 17 amino acids. CDR3 sequence: CASSQELPGGNTGELFF. The CDR3 DNA reads TGCGCCAGCAGCCAAGAACTTCCGGGGGGGAACACCGGGGAGCTGTTTTTT.

The V and J genes are TRBV6-5 and TRBJ1-5; D is possibly TRBD1 (6 bases). The CDR3 runs 13 residues. Germline V CDR1 and CDR2: MNHEY, SVGAGI. V shed 2 bases and J shed 15 bases, with 17 bases lying between them. The CDR3 sequence is CASSYSRTATVHF. Here the CDR3 DNA reads TGTGCCAGCAGTTACAGCCGGACAGCCACTGTGCATTTT.

The chain uses TRBV10-3 and TRBJ2-1; the match to TRBD1 covers 9 bases. With V trimmed by 0 bases and J by 7 bases, 7 bases remained unmatched. The CDR3 spans 16 residues. Germline loops: CDR1 ENHRY, CDR2 SYGVKD. The CDR3 DNA sequence: TGTGCCATCAGTGAGTCGACAACAGGGGGCCTGAATGAGCAGTTCTTC. Translating it yields CAISESTTGGLNEQFF.

The chain employs TRBV5-5 and TRBJ1-1; no definite D call. V lost 2 bases and J 2 bases, leaving 7 bases between the germline ends. Germline CDR1 is SGHKS and CDR2 is YYEKEE (reference sequence). The CDR3 loop spans 13 amino acids. This CDR3 reads CASSFSGNTEAFF. CDR3 in DNA: TGTGCCAGCAGCTTTTCGGGTAACACTGAAGCTTTCTTT. The full variable domain, its missing parts supplied by reference TRBV5-5 and TRBJ1-1, is DAGVTQSPTHLIKTRGQQVTLRCSPISGHKSVSWYQQVLGQGPQFIFQYYEKEERGRGNFPDRFSARQFPNYSSELNVNALLLGDSALYLCASSFSGNTEAFFGQGTRLTVV.

This chain uses TRBV19 with TRBJ1-2, with 10 bases fitting TRBD1. Germline CDR1 and CDR2: LNHDA and SQIVND (reference sequence). The ends lost 4 bases at V and 3 bases at J; junction bases unmatched: 5. The length of the CDR3 is 15 residues. CDR3 sequence (DNA): TGTGCCAGTAGTAAACTGGACAGGGGGGACTATGGCTACACCTTC. Translation gives CASSKLDRGDYGYTF. The whole variable domain, remainder taken from reference TRBV19 and TRBJ1-2, is DGGITQSPKYLFRKEGQNVTLSCEQNLNHDAMYWYRQDPGQGLRLIYYSQIVNDFQKGDIAEGYSVSREKKESFPLTVTSAQKNPTAFYLCASSKLDRGDYGYTFGSGTRLTVV.

The chain combines TRBV30 with TRBJ2-3; no clear D. V was shortened by 4 bases and J by 6 bases, with 11 bases between the two germline ends. The CDR3 length is 12 residues. Germline V lookup: CDR1 GTSNPN, CDR2 SVGIG (reference sequence). The CDR3 here is CAWTDERDTQYF. In DNA form, the CDR3 reads TGTGCCTGGACCGATGAGAGGGATACGCAGTATTTT. The full variable domain, with the rest looked up from reference TRBV30 and TRBJ2-3, is SQTIHQWPATLVQPVGSPLSLECTVEGTSNPNLYWYRQAAGRGLQLLFYSVGIGQISSEVPQNLSASRPQDRQFILSSKKLLLSDSGFYLCAWTDERDTQYFGPGTRLTVL.

A word on this clone: One end of the junction varies from germline; a read error may be responsible. The genes are TRBV4-1 and TRBJ2-1; 15 bases fit TRBD2. Germline V gene sequence: CDR1 MGHRA, CDR2 YSYEKL. The CDR3 covers 17 residues. The CDR3 reads CASSPGTSGGLYNEQLF. DNA of the CDR3: TGCGCCAGCAGCCCGGGGACTAGCGGGGGGCTATACAATGAGCAGCTCTTC.

This clone was observed a single time. V gene TRBV30 combines with J gene TRBJ2-3; a possible D gene is TRBD1 (6 bases). The germline V gene encodes CDR1 GTSNPN and CDR2 SVGIG (reference sequence). CDR3 length: 19 residues. V lost 1 base and J lost 0, with 23 bases in between. CDR3 residues: CAWSGTGKGEGISTDTQYF. In nucleotides, the CDR3 is TGTGCCTGGAGTGGAACAGGGAAAGGAGAGGGGATTAGCACAGATACGCAGTATTTT. The whole variable domain, remainder taken from reference TRBV30 and TRBJ2-3, is SQTIHQWPATLVQPVGSPLSLECTVEGTSNPNLYWYRQAAGRGLQLLFYSVGIGQISSEVPQNLSASRPQDRQFILSSKKLLLSDSGFYLCAWSGTGKGEGISTDTQYFGPGTRLTVL.

This clone occurred once. The chain joins TRBV28 to TRBJ1-3; D remains ambiguous. The CDR3 consists of 14 residues. The germline CDR1 and CDR2 sequences are MDHEN and SYDVKM. The V gene lost 6 bases and the J gene lost 1 base, with 10 bases spanning the gap. In DNA, the CDR3 is TGTGCCAGCAGCTCCACAATATCTGGAAACACCATATATTTT. It encodes CASSSTISGNTIYF.

DNA of the CDR3: TGTGCCAGCAGCTTCCGGACAGGGGAGAGGTACTACACCTTC. Encoded protein: CASSFRTGERYYTF. The V and J genes are TRBV7-2 and TRBJ1-2; 9 nucleotides agree with TRBD1. The V and J ends lost 3 bases and 10 bases, in that order; junction bases with no gene match: 9. This CDR3 is 14 amino acids long. Germline-derived CDR1 and CDR2 are SGHTA and FQGNSA.

The chain has TRBV19 and TRBJ2-1, with D tentatively TRBD1 (5 bases). The germline gives CDR1 LNHDA, CDR2 SQIVND (reference sequence). The CDR3 is made up of 14 amino acids. The V end was cut by 6 bases, the J end by 4 bases, with 13 bases between. CDR3 region: CASSAAGLYNEQFF. As DNA, the CDR3 is TGTGCCAGTAGCGCGGCAGGGCTTTACAATGAGCAGTTCTTC.

The chain joins TRBV28 to TRBJ1-5; D call uncertain. Trimming removed 3 bases from V and 0 bases from J, with 12 bases in between. The CDR3 length is 16 residues. Per the germline V gene, CDR1 is MDHEN and CDR2 is SYDVKM. The CDR3 sequence: CASSFAGGSSNQPQHF. The CDR3 bases are TGTGCCAGCAGTTTTGCAGGAGGAAGTAGCAATCAGCCCCAGCATTTT.

This chain joins TRBV18 and TRBJ1-4, with D unclear. Trimming took 5 bases from V and 0 from J, leaving 10 bases between them. The germline V gene has CDR1 KGHSH and CDR2 LQKENI. The CDR3 is 15 amino acids. CDR3 residues: CASSGTAATNEKLFF. Here the CDR3 DNA reads TGTGCCAGCTCAGGTACAGCTGCAACTAATGAAAAACTGTTTTTT.

V and J are TRBV4-3 and TRBJ2-2; 14 positions match TRBD2. This CDR3 is built from 18 residues. Germline V gene sequence: CDR1 LGHNA, CDR2 YSLEER. Unmatched junction bases numbered 5, after V lost 5 bases and J lost 0 bases. The CDR3 coding sequence is TGCGCCAGCAGCTTCGGGACTAGCGGGAGCCCGAACACCGGGGAGCTGTTTTTT. This gives the protein CASSFGTSGSPNTGELFF.

The CDR3 nucleotides are TGTGCCAGCAGCTTAAGGGGGGGGAGCGGGAGGTACAATGAGCAGTTCTTC. It specifies CASSLRGGSGRYNEQFF. The V call is TRBV7-3, the J call TRBJ2-1; TRBD2 aligns across 9 bases. Trimming cost V 1 base and J 4 bases; bases outside gene matches: 8. The CDR3 contains 17 residues. The germline gives CDR1 SGHTA, CDR2 FQGTGA.

The rearrangement joins TRBV27 to TRBJ2-3; D is possibly TRBD1 (6 bases). The V end lost 5 bases, the J end lost 5 bases, and 23 bases lay between the germline ends. The CDR3 loop spans 17 amino acids. The germline gives CDR1 MNHEY, CDR2 SMNVEV (reference sequence). CDR3 protein: CASSRSPRTGFKDTQYF. The CDR3 nucleotides are TGTGCCAGCAGTCGCTCTCCCCGTACAGGGTTTAAAGATACGCAGTATTTT.

The gene calls are TRBV19 and TRBJ2-1, with 7 bases matching TRBD1. The CDR3 runs to 11 residues. Trimming cost V 11 bases and J 9 bases; bases outside gene matches: 7. Germline V gives CDR1 LNHDA, CDR2 SQIVND (reference sequence). The CDR3 region has the DNA TGTGCCGGTCGACAGGGTGGTGAGCAGTTCTTC. It yields the protein CAGRQGGEQFF.

The chain employs TRBV28 and TRBJ2-7, with TRBD1 as a possible D gene (6 bases). The CDR3 contains 13 residues. CDR1 is MDHEN and CDR2 is SYDVKM in the germline V gene. The V and J ends lost 3 bases and 5 bases respectively, with 11 bases between them. The CDR3: CASSFRGIHEQYF. The CDR3 coding sequence is TGTGCCAGCAGTTTCAGGGGTATCCACGAGCAGTACTTC.

The chain combines TRBV29-1 with TRBJ2-2, with D maybe TRBD1 (5 bases). The CDR3 has 13 amino acids. Germline assignment: CDR1 SQVTM and CDR2 ANQGSEA. V was pared by 2 bases and J by 8 bases, with 12 bases between. The CDR3 bases are TGCAGCGTTGAACAGGGTTTGGTTGGGGAGCTGTTTTTT. Its protein is CSVEQGLVGELFF.

Worth noting for this clone: Within the sample, other DNA sequences also encode this same CDR3. The chain joins TRBV27 to TRBJ2-7, with a tentative D call TRBD1 (5 bases). CDR3 size: 13 residues. Germline loops: CDR1 MNHEY, CDR2 SMNVEV (reference sequence). V lost 3 bases to trimming and J lost 1 base, with 7 bases between them. The CDR3 protein is CASSLSGSYEQYF. The CDR3 DNA sequence: TGTGCCAGCAGTTTGTCAGGGTCCTACGAGCAGTACTTC.

V usage is TRBV29-1 and J usage is TRBJ2-3, with TRBD1 matching 7 bases. The CDR3 totals 14 residues. The ends lost 6 bases at V and 2 bases at J; junction bases unmatched: 8. Germline CDR1 reads SQVTM; CDR2 reads ANQGSEA. The CDR3 region is CSVTPGGNTDTQYF. As DNA, the CDR3 is TGCAGCGTCACCCCAGGGGGAAACACAGATACGCAGTATTTT.

The chain employs TRBV7-9 and TRBJ2-1; D may be TRBD2 (6 bases). CDR1 is SEHNR and CDR2 is FQNEAQ in the germline V gene (reference sequence). Between the trimmed V and J ends, which lost 3 bases and 1 base, there was a span of 19 bases. The CDR3 sequence is 18 residues long. CDR3 DNA sequence: TGTGCCAGCAGCTTTGCGGGGTCAGGCCTTAGGTCCTACAATGAGCAGTTCTTC. Its protein is CASSFAGSGLRSYNEQFF.